This TCR beta chain was identified in a study of control samples from healthy donors and cancer patients (TCRdb year 2020). Comments on this clone: The antigen it recognizes is unknown. There are no base qualities to consult, and no much larger clone falls within one base.

V loses 0 bases of germline sequence and J loses 4 bases, and the interval between the two ends is 13 bases. Its CDR3 holds 15 amino acids, cysteine through phenylalanine. Only the CDR3 DNA is retained, 45 bases long and in frame from the first base. For CDR1 and CDR2, the germline V gene (reference sequence) lists PRHDT and FYEKMQ. Library preparation was by the immunoSEQ multiplex PCR assay. TCRdb retrieved this table from immuneACCESS and kept in-frame rearrangements only. Not all clones are present; in checked studies, unresolved V genes account for under half, and no reason is known for the remainder. In this sample the table shows around 200,000 clones, 90% to 95% of which occur a single time. The ten most abundant clones make up over 1.2% of the sample.

The sequenced sample was blood. In this chain, TRBV13 is recombined with TRBJ2-7, with the D call tentatively TRBD1 or TRBD2, each fitting 5 bases. The source of this sequence is a woman aged 30 to 39 in good health. CDR3 sequence: CASSLGRDLVYEQYF. The DNA sequence reads TGTGCCAGCAGCTTAGGCCGGGACCTGGTTTACGAGCAGTACTTC.